These 30 T cell receptor beta chains were sequenced from one sample in a study of T cells after yellow fever vaccination. TCRdb ran MiXCR on the 5' RACE reads and lists one entry per CDR3 protein. The profile shows hundreds of thousands of distinct CDR3 sequences, around 12% of them singletons. The sample was PBMCs, taken on the day of the yellow fever booster vaccination. Receptor source: a man aged 25 to 40 who received the YFV17D yellow fever vaccine.

J is TRBJ2-1 and V is TRBV29-1; D call uncertain. CDR1 and CDR2 from the germline V gene are SQVTM and ANQGSEA. The CDR3 contains 14 residues. The V and J ends lost 5 bases and 0 bases respectively, with 11 bases between them. CDR3 sequence (DNA): TGCAGCGTTCTGGGTTCTTCCTCCTACAATGAGCAGTTCTTC. Translating gives CSVLGSSSYNEQFF.

The rearrangement links TRBV4-2 to TRBJ2-1; 8 nucleotides line up with TRBD2. Germline V gene sequence: CDR1 LGHNA, CDR2 YNFKEQ. V dropped 2 bases and J dropped 6; count of bases not matched to a gene: 3. The CDR3 spans 14 residues. CDR3 nucleotide sequence: TGTGCCAGCAGCCAACAAAGCGGGGGCAATGAGCAGTTCTTC. Protein: CASSQQSGGNEQFF.

This clonotype was picked up a small number of times. The chain has TRBV4-3 and TRBJ2-1; weak D call: TRBD2 (7 bases). The CDR3 spans 16 residues. V was shortened by 0 bases and J by 3 bases, with 12 bases between the two germline ends. Germline V gene data show CDR1 as LGHNA and CDR2 as YSLEER. CDR3 bases: TGCGCCAGCAGCCAAGATCAAGCGGGACACTACAATGAGCAGTTCTTC. Its translation is CASSQDQAGHYNEQFF.

V usage is TRBV28 and J usage is TRBJ2-2; D unresolved. Germline V gene sequence: CDR1 MDHEN, CDR2 SYDVKM. This CDR3 has 15 amino acids. V lost 3 bases and J lost 5, with 13 bases in between. The CDR3 loop is CASSLDGFMTGELFF. Written as DNA, the CDR3 is TGTGCCAGCAGTTTGGACGGTTTTATGACCGGGGAGCTGTTTTTT.

This clonotype was detected a few times. The chain is built from TRBV7-3 and TRBJ2-7, with 7 bases that match TRBD2. The V and J ends lost 4 bases and 9 bases, in that order; junction bases with no gene match: 9. This CDR3 has 13 residues. Germline values: CDR1 SGHTA, CDR2 FQGTGA. The DNA of the CDR3 is TGTGCCAGCAGCTCCGATAGTCCGGGGGGGCAGTACTTC. It translates to CASSSDSPGGQYF.

The rearrangement uses TRBV6-5 and TRBJ2-1; the D gene is possibly TRBD2 (5 bases). Trimming pared 6 bases from V and 10 bases from J, leaving 13 bases between. Germline V lookup: CDR1 MNHEY, CDR2 SVGAGI. The CDR3 has 12 residues. The CDR3 coding sequence is TGTGCCAGCAGCCTGACGGGATGGGAGCAGTTCTTC. Translating it yields CASSLTGWEQFF.

This clonotype was seen more than once but under ten times. This chain uses TRBV28 with TRBJ2-7; the D is unclear. The CDR3 runs 13 residues. V was clipped by 3 bases and J by 3 bases, with 9 bases between them. Per germline, CDR1 MDHEN and CDR2 SYDVKM. This chain's CDR3 is CASSFDRLYEQYF. CDR3 DNA sequence: TGTGCCAGCAGTTTTGATAGACTCTACGAGCAGTACTTC.

This clonotype was observed many times. The chain is built from TRBV4-3 and TRBJ2-1; 8 bases match TRBD1. The junction had 8 bases not matched to a gene; V was cut back by 4 bases and J by 9 bases. Germline CDR1 reads LGHNA; CDR2 reads YSLEER. The CDR3 length is 14 residues. This chain's CDR3 is CASSRGQGNGEQFF. The CDR3 nucleotides are TGCGCCAGCAGCCGCGGACAGGGTAATGGTGAGCAGTTCTTC.

The sample holds many counts of this clonotype. This sequence joins TRBV10-1 and TRBJ2-2, with 8 nucleotides matching TRBD1. Trimming at V came to 4 bases and at J to 4 bases, leaving 11 bases not matched to a gene. The V gene's germline CDR1 is WNHNN and CDR2 SYGVQD (reference sequence). This CDR3 comprises 17 residues. The DNA of the CDR3 is TGCGCCAGCAGTGGGACAGGGTTGGGCCTGACCACCGGGGAGCTGTTTTTT. It encodes CASSGTGLGLTTGELFF.

The chain combines TRBV9 with TRBJ2-3; maybe TRBD2 (6 bases). V was pared by 3 bases and J by 0 bases, with 11 bases between. Germline V gene sequence: CDR1 SGDLS, CDR2 YYNGEE. The CDR3 totals 15 residues. The CDR3 reads CASSGSGTSTDTQYF. CDR3 in DNA: TGTGCCAGCAGCGGTAGCGGAACTAGCACAGATACGCAGTATTTT.

This clonotype has at least ten counts. This sequence joins TRBV7-2 and TRBJ2-3, with D hard to call. The CDR3 contains 13 residues. CDR1 is SGHTA, CDR2 FQGNSA, per germline. Trimming stripped 1 base from V and 4 bases from J, with 6 bases between. The CDR3 protein is CASSLGTADTQYF. Written as DNA, the CDR3 is TGTGCCAGCAGCTTAGGGACGGCAGATACGCAGTATTTT.

The CDR3 loop is CASSSAIPGELFF. CDR3 bases: TGTGCCAGCAGTTCGGCGATCCCCGGGGAGCTGTTTTTT. The chain joins TRBV12-3 or TRBV12-4 to TRBJ2-2; D is uncertain. This CDR3 is 13 amino acids long. V was clipped by 4 bases and J by 6 bases, with 9 bases between them.

DNA for the CDR3: TGTGCCAGCAGCTTACAAACAGGCACCTCGGAGACCCAGTACTTC. This translates into CASSLQTGTSETQYF. The chain carries TRBV7-3 and TRBJ2-5; possible D gene TRBD1, 5 bases. The CDR3 loop spans 15 amino acids. Germline V gives CDR1 SGHTA, CDR2 FQGTGA. The ends were cut back, 2 bases at V and 5 bases at J, with 15 bases in the middle.

This clonotype was seen more than once but under ten times. The genes are TRBV6-2 or TRBV6-3 and TRBJ1-5; D gene unclear. This CDR3 region has 13 residues. Trimming stripped 0 bases from V and 5 bases from J, with 5 bases between. CDR1 is MNHEY, CDR2 SVGEGT, per germline. CDR3 in DNA: TGTGCCAGCAGTTACTCGCTGGATCAGCCCCAGCATTTT. Protein: CASSYSLDQPQHF.

This chain links TRBV5-1 with TRBJ2-1, with 8 bases aligning to TRBD1. With 7 bases clipped from V and 3 bases from J, the junction kept 12 bases outside the gene matches. The CDR3 loop spans 16 amino acids. CDR1 and CDR2 (germline): SGHRS, YFSETQ. This CDR3 is CASGPTGAGIYNEQFF. The CDR3 bases are TGCGCCAGCGGTCCGACAGGGGCGGGAATCTACAATGAGCAGTTCTTC.

The chain links TRBV7-6 to TRBJ2-5; a possible D gene is TRBD1 (6 bases). This CDR3 comprises 13 residues. The V gene's germline CDR1 is SGHVS and CDR2 FNYEAQ. The V end lost 5 bases, the J end lost 2 bases, and 9 bases lay between the germline ends. CDR3 sequence (DNA): TGTGCCAGCAGCCAGGGGTGGCAAGAGACCCAGTACTTC. Protein sequence: CASSQGWQETQYF.

This rearrangement joins TRBV7-8 to TRBJ2-1; the D gene could be TRBD1 or TRBD2 (5 bases each). Trimming took off 7 bases at V and 4 bases at J, with 11 bases between the two ends. Germline assignment: CDR1 SGHVS and CDR2 FQNEAQ. The CDR3 covers 13 residues. CDR3 sequence reads: CASNSGTYNEQFF. The DNA for the CDR3 is TGTGCCAGCAACTCCGGGACGTACAATGAGCAGTTCTTC.

This sequence joins TRBV5-1 and TRBJ2-1, with 10 bases identical to TRBD1. The V gene's germline CDR1 is SGHRS and CDR2 YFSETQ. Losses at the gene ends were 1 base for V and 8 bases for J; bases not matched to a gene: 12. The CDR3 extends over 17 amino acids. The CDR3 protein is CASSLPRDRGGIDEQFF. As DNA, the CDR3 is TGCGCCAGCAGCTTGCCCCGGGACAGGGGAGGGATTGATGAGCAGTTCTTC.

The chain recombines TRBV20-1 with TRBJ1-5; 7 bases match TRBD1. With 6 bases clipped from V and 0 bases from J, the junction kept 2 bases outside the gene matches. Per germline, CDR1 DFQATT and CDR2 SNEGSKA (reference sequence). CDR3 length equals 13 residues. CDR3 loop: CSATGDSNQPQHF. In DNA, the CDR3 is TGCAGTGCCACAGGGGATAGCAATCAGCCCCAGCATTTT.

This clonotype was counted between two and nine times. The V and J genes are TRBV10-3 and TRBJ2-3; a possible D gene is TRBD1 (6 bases). V was pared by 6 bases and J by 2 bases, with 12 bases between. This CDR3 is 14 amino acids long. In germline, CDR1 is ENHRY, CDR2 SYGVKD. CDR3 residues: CAIRDRSFTDTQYF. The CDR3 DNA follows: TGTGCCATCAGAGACAGGAGTTTCACAGATACGCAGTATTTT.

This clonotype was observed a few times. V gene TRBV18 combines with J gene TRBJ2-7; 9 bases match TRBD1. The CDR3 has 13 residues. V shed 5 bases, J shed 6 bases, and the junction held 5 bases outside the gene matches. Germline V gene data show CDR1 as KGHSH and CDR2 as LQKENI. The CDR3 loop reads CASSSGQGFEQYF. The CDR3 DNA follows: TGTGCCAGCTCATCCGGACAGGGGTTCGAGCAGTACTTC.

In this sample, this clonotype turned up a few times. The CDR3 bases are TGCAGTGCCCCCGGACAGGGTAGGTATGGCTACACCTTC. Encoded protein: CSAPGQGRYGYTF. The rearrangement links TRBV20-1 to TRBJ1-2, with 8 positions matching TRBD1. Unmatched junction bases numbered 8, after V lost 6 bases and J lost 5 bases. Germline V gene sequence: CDR1 DFQATT, CDR2 SNEGSKA (reference sequence). The CDR3 is 13 residues long.

There are a few counts of this clonotype. CDR3 coding DNA: TGCAGTGCCCCCCACGGACTAGCGGGAGGGCCAGGCTCCGAGCAGTACTTC. Its protein is CSAPHGLAGGPGSEQYF. The chain joins TRBV20-1 to TRBJ2-7; 15 nucleotides agree with TRBD2. The CDR3 contains 17 residues. Unmatched junction bases numbered 15, after V lost 6 bases and J lost 6 bases. Germline-derived CDR1 and CDR2 are DFQATT and SNEGSKA (reference sequence).

The gene calls are TRBV12-3 or TRBV12-4 and TRBJ1-2; D is possibly TRBD1 (6 bases). V was cut by 6 bases and J by 8 bases, with 16 bases left in between. The CDR3 consists of 13 residues. The CDR3 here is CASSQIQGRGYTF. The CDR3 region has the DNA TGTGCCAGCAGCCAAATACAGGGACGAGGCTACACCTTC.

Worth noting for this clonotype: Since a much larger clone is just one base distant, this may be a read error. The chain recombines TRBV6-4 with TRBJ2-7; weak D call: TRBD1 (6 bases). The CDR3 is 19 amino acids. Germline assignment: CDR1 MRHNA and CDR2 SNTAGT. In DNA form, the CDR3 reads TGTGCCAGCAGTCACTCCACAGGGCTGGTTGACCGGCGCTCCTGCGAGCAGTACTTC. Protein sequence: CASSHSTGLVDRRSCEQYF.

The rearrangement links TRBV18 to TRBJ2-1; the match to TRBD1 covers 7 bases. Unmatched junction bases numbered 16, after V lost 4 bases and J lost 1 base. The CDR3 runs 19 residues. CDR1 and CDR2 from the germline V gene are KGHSH and LQKENI. The CDR3 DNA follows: TGTGCCAGCTCACTCCGTAACAGGGGTTCTAGTTTGTCCTACAATGAGCAGTTCTTC. It yields the protein CASSLRNRGSSLSYNEQFF.

This clonotype was seen more than once but under ten times. The chain carries TRBV5-1 and TRBJ2-5, with D possibly TRBD1 on 5 matching bases. From germline, CDR1 is SGHRS and CDR2 YFSETQ. CDR3 length: 13 amino acids. V lost 3 bases to trimming and J lost 3 bases, with 9 bases between them. The CDR3 DNA reads as TGCGCCAGCAGCTCTAGGACAAAAGAGACCCAGTACTTC. It codes for CASSSRTKETQYF.

The chain has TRBV29-1 and TRBJ2-1; D is uncertain. The V end was cut by 5 bases, the J end by 7 bases, with 12 bases between. The CDR3 sequence is 12 residues long. Looked up from germline, CDR1 is SQVTM and CDR2 is ANQGSEA. CDR3 coding DNA: TGCAGCGTTAGGCCTTCCGCAAATGAGCAGTTCTTC. As protein: CSVRPSANEQFF.

A word on this clonotype: The junction shows a germline mismatch at one end, possibly a read error. The chain recombines TRBV7-6 with TRBJ1-1; D is uncertain. The CDR3 has 14 residues. Germline values: CDR1 SGHVS, CDR2 FNYEAQ. CDR3 bases: TGTGCCAGCAGCTTAGGGAATCGGAACGCTGAAGCTTTCTTT. Translating gives CASSLGNRNAEAFF. The full variable domain, in which reference TRBV7-6 and TRBJ1-1 provide the parts outside the CDR3, is GAGVSQSPRYKVTKRGQDVALRCDPISGHVSLYWYRQALGQGPEFLTYFNYEAQQDKSGLPNDRFSAERPEGSISTLTIQRTEQRDSAMYRCASSLGNRNAEAFFGQGTRLTVV.

CDR3 residues: CSAYGTSGKNEQFF. CDR3 in DNA: TGCAGTGCTTACGGGACTAGCGGGAAGAATGAGCAGTTCTTC. V gene TRBV20-1 combines with J gene TRBJ2-1; TRBD2 aligns across 13 bases. The V gene end was trimmed by 5 bases and the J gene end by 7 bases; junction bases not matched to a gene: 5. CDR3 length equals 14 residues. Germline-derived CDR1 and CDR2 are DFQATT and SNEGSKA (reference sequence).